This T cell receptor beta chain was sequenced for a study of cytomegalovirus exposure and HLA in healthy donors. General observations from the study: A missense DCLRE1C variant was associated with V- and J-gene trimming of TCR beta chains in a later analysis, and an independent cohort replicated the association.

PCR used 60 Vbeta primers and 13 Jbeta primers. The data were produced by immunoSEQ multiplex PCR, yet TCRdb's version contains in-frame clones alone and is incomplete. The sample has over 85,000 clones; roughly two thirds are singletons. In the case of this clone: Its matching antigen is unknown.

The CDR3 runs 17 residues. The junction had 12 bases not matched to a gene; V was cut back by 0 bases and J by 10 bases. Germline CDR1 is SGHDN and CDR2 is FVKESK. The sequencing sample was made of PBMCs. The chain recombines TRBV14 with TRBJ2-1; TRBD2 agrees at 10 bases. This clonotype was obtained from a middle-aged man in good health and CMV-seronegative. CDR3 protein: CASSQEGASGGAGEQFF. The CDR3 DNA reads TGTGCCAGCAGCCAAGAGGGGGCCAGCGGGGGGGCAGGAGAGCAGTTCTTC.